Described below is a single T cell receptor (beta chain) sequence and its context. What this receptor recognizes is not known. A much larger clone lies one base from this, so it may be a read error. The approximately 39 donors, aged about 6 to 100 years, were systemically healthy Caucasian individuals from Russia. Each donor gave around 9.8 milliliters of peripheral blood, collected into EDTA-treated Vacutainer tubes. Ficoll-Paque density-gradient centrifugation was used to isolate PBMCs, with at least 6 million per sample. Total RNA, at least 5.5 micrograms per sample, was extracted from PBMCs with Trizol reagent. For every donor, flow cytometry on a PBMC aliquot measured the percentage of naive CD45RAhigh/CD27high T cells. Libraries were constructed by 5' RACE. TCRdb names Illumina HiSeq 2500 as the instrument used. The second PCR ran for roughly 7 to 11 cycles and used a J-beta primer mix along with a sample-barcoded 5' primer. Each TCR beta cDNA molecule received a unique molecular identifier from a template-switch 5' adaptor carrying 12 random nucleotides. Each sample yielded at least 2.5 million CDR3-containing paired-end reads. First-strand cDNA was synthesized from all RNA with the Mint cDNA synthesis kit, primed by a TRBC-specific oligonucleotide. Following uracil-DNA glycosylase treatment, all cDNA underwent a first 18-cycle PCR with the universal primers M1SS and BC2_uni_R. Processing in the source paper ran as follows. Each sample was normalized by randomly selecting 1 million high-quality reads, each carrying a distinct molecular identifier. Reads with shared molecular identifiers were discarded instead of being binned into consensus sequences. CDR3 identification, clonotype clustering and error correction used MiTCR with a Q25 quality threshold and the strictest error-elimination algorithm. A nonparametric unseen species model with Euler transformation was used to estimate lower-bound total TCR beta diversity. The raw public data were reprocessed by TCRdb itself: fastp quality trimming at Q25, MiXCR clonotype calling, in-frame beta chains only. Rows with a matching CDR3 protein are joined into one entry that keeps the most common DNA and genes. These V and J calls derive from TCRdb rather than the authors' analysis. This sample gives about 1.6 million distinct CDR3 sequences in total; around 36% of them show up just once. The ten largest clones capture around 11% of the sample.

The entry originates in a study of blood T cells in healthy people across ages (dated by TCRdb to between 2014 and 2016). For the study in its entirety: In model experiments, roughly one uniquely barcoded TCR beta cDNA molecule per two T cells was captured by template switching. To track age-related changes in TCR beta repertoire diversity, the study relied on deep sequencing normalized with unique cDNA molecular identifiers. Donors were grouped into four age groups: young (average 16 years), middle-aged (around 39), aged (around 60) and long-lived (approximately 82). To avoid experimental bias, donors of different ages were spread randomly across the sequencing lanes. For two donors (one aged 18 to 29 and one aged 80 or older), the study analyzed two additional independent replicas of 1 million unique cDNA reads from the same blood draw.

The CDR3 measures 16 amino acids from cysteine to phenylalanine. The sequence is cut down to CDR3 DNA, 48 bases in frame from base 1. Trimming takes 9 bases from V and 4 bases from J, and the germline ends sit 22 bases apart. General study outcomes and caveats: Conclusive comparison of naive and antigen-experienced compartments was prevented by the profiling of bulk unsorted PBMCs. The long-lived group showed more naive CD4+ T cells, fewer expanded clones and increased TCR diversity than the aged group, suggesting age selection. Because the CMV infection status of the donors was unknown, age-related changes in expanded clonotypes may potentially have been confounded. Observed TCR beta diversity correlated strongly with the percentage of naive T cells measured by flow cytometry. Observed TCR beta diversity per million T cells fell roughly linearly with age, and a significant reduction was already apparent by age roughly 40. Estimates of total diversity from one million sequenced T cells were regarded as lower bounds and underestimates.

Recombination joined TRBV12-3 or TRBV12-4 with TRBJ2-1, with the D gene not clear enough to name. This clonotype originated in a woman in her thirties in good health. Sequencing input: blood. The CDR3 in this case is CASSPLPSEVYNEQFF. DNA sequence: TGTGCCAGTTCCCCTCTACCCAGCGAGGTTTACAATGAGCAGTTCTTC.